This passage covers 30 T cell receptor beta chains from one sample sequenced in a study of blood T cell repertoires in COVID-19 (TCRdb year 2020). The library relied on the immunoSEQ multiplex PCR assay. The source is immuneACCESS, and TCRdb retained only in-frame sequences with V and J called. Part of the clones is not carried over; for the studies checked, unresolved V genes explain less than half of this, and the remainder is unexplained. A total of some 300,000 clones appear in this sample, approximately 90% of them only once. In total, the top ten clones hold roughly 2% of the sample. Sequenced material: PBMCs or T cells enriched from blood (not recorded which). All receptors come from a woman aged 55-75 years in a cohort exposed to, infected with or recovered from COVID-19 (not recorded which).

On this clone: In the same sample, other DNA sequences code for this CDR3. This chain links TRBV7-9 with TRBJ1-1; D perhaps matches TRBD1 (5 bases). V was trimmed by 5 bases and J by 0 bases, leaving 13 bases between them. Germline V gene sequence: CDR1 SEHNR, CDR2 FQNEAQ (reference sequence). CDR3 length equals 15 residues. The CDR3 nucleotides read TGTGCCAGCAGCCCTGGGACTGGAGTGAACACTGAAGCTTTCTTT. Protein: CASSPGTGVNTEAFF.

The CDR3 DNA reads TGTGCCAGCAGCCACTATACTAGCCCCATCTCCTACAATGAGCAGTTCTTC. This sequence encodes CASSHYTSPISYNEQFF. The rearrangement uses TRBV9 and TRBJ2-1; D might be TRBD2 (6 bases). In germline, CDR1 is SGDLS, CDR2 YYNGEE. The CDR3 sequence is 17 residues long. V was pared by 4 bases and J by 0 bases, with 17 bases between.

The DNA for the CDR3 is TGTGCCAGAAGCGGGGACAGGGGTCGCAATCAGCCCCAGCATTTT. Translation gives CARSGDRGRNQPQHF. The chain employs TRBV5-3 and TRBJ1-5; 10 positions match TRBD1. TRBV5-3 is noted as an ORF with a role that remains uncertain. The CDR3 runs to 15 residues. V shed 4 bases, J shed 2 bases, and the junction held 3 bases outside the gene matches.

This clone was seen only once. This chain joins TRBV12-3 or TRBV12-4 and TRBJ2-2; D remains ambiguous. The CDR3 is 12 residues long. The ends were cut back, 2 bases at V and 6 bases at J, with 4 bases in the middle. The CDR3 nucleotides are TGTGCCAGCAGTTTATCGGCCGGGGAGCTGTTTTTT. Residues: CASSLSAGELFF.

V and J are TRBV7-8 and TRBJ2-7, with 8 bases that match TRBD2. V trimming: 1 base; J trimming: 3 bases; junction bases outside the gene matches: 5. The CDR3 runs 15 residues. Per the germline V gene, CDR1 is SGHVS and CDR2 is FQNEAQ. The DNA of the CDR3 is TGTGCCAGCAGCTTAGAAGCGGGGGTGGGCTACGAGCAGTACTTC. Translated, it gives CASSLEAGVGYEQYF.

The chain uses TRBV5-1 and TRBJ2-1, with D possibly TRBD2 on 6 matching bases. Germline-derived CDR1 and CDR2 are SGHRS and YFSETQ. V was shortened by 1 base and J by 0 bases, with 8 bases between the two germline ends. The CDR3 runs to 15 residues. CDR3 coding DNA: TGCGCCAGCAGCTTGTGGGGGGACTCCTACAATGAGCAGTTCTTC. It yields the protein CASSLWGDSYNEQFF.

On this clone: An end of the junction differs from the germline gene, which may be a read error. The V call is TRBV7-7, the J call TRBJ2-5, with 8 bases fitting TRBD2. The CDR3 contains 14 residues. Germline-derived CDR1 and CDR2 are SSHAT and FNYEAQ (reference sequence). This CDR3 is CASSSSAGAETQYF. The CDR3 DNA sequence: TGTGCTAGCAGCTCGTCAGCGGGAGCAGAGACCCAGTACTTC.

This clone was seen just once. This CDR3 is CASSIIGDSKETQYF. The CDR3 nucleotides read TGTGCCAGCAGTATTATTGGGGACAGCAAAGAGACCCAGTACTTC. The genes are TRBV11-2 and TRBJ2-5; 7 positions match TRBD1. Germline V CDR1 and CDR2: SGHAT, FQNNGV. This CDR3 region has 15 residues. V shed 6 bases and J 3 bases; nucleotides not matched to a gene: 10.

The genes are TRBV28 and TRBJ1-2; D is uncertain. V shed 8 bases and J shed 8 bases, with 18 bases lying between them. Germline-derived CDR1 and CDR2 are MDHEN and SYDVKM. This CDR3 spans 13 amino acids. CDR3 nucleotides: TGTGCCAGCTATGTCGAGCCCGGCGGGGGCTACACCTTC. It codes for CASYVEPGGGYTF.

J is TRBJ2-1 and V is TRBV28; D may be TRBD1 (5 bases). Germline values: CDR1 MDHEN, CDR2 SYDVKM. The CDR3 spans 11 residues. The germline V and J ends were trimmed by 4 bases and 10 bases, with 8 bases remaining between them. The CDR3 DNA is TGTGCCAGCAGTTGGTGGACAGAGCAGTTCTTC. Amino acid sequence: CASSWWTEQFF.

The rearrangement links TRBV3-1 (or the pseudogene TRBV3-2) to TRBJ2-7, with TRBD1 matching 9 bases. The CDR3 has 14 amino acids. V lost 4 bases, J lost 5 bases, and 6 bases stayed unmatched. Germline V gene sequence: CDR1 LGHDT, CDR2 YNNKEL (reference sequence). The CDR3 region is CASSRGQGSHEQYF. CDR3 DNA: TGTGCCAGCAGCCGAGGACAGGGGTCCCACGAGCAGTACTTC.

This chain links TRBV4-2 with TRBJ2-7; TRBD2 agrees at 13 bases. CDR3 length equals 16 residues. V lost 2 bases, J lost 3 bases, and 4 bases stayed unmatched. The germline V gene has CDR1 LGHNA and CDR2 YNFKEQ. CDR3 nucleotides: TGTGCCAGCAGCCAAAGCGGACTAGCGGGGGACTACGAGCAGTACTTC. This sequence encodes CASSQSGLAGDYEQYF.

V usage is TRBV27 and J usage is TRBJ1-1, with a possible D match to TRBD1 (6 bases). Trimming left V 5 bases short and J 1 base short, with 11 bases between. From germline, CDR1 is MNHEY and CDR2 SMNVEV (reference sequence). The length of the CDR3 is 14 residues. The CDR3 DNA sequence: TGTGCCAGCAGTCCGGGACACCAGAACACTGAAGCTTTCTTT. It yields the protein CASSPGHQNTEAFF.

CDR3 DNA sequence: TGTGCCAGCAGCACCTACAGGGGTACCCAAGAGACCCAGTACTTC. Its translation: CASSTYRGTQETQYF. V gene TRBV28 combines with J gene TRBJ2-5; 7 bases map to TRBD1. Germline CDR1 reads MDHEN; CDR2 reads SYDVKM. This CDR3 has 15 residues. V lost 6 bases and J lost 1; bases outside the gene matches: 8.

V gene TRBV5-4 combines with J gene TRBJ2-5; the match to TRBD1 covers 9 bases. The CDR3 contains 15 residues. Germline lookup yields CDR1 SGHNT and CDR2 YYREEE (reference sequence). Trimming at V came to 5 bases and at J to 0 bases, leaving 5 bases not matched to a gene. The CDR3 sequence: CASRRGQGHQETQYF. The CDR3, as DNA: TGTGCCAGCAGGCGGGGACAGGGACACCAAGAGACCCAGTACTTC.

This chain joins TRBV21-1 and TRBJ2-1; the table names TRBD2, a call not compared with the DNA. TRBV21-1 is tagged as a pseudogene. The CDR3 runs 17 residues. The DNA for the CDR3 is TGTGCCAGCAGCAAAGATGGAGGACTAGCGGTAACAAATGAGCAGTTCTTC. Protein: CASSKDGGLAVTNEQFF.

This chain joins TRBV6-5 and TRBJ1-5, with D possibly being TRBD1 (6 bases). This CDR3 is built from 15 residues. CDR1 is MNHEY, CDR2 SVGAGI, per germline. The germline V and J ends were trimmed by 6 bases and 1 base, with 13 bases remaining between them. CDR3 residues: CASRGAGASNQPQHF. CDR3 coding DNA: TGTGCCAGCAGGGGGGCGGGGGCAAGCAATCAGCCCCAGCATTTT.

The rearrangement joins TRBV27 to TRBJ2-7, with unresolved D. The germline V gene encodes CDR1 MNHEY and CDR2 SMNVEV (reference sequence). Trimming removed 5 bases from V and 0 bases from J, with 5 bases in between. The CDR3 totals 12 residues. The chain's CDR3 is CASSPSSYEQYF. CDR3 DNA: TGTGCCAGCAGTCCCAGCTCCTACGAGCAGTACTTC.

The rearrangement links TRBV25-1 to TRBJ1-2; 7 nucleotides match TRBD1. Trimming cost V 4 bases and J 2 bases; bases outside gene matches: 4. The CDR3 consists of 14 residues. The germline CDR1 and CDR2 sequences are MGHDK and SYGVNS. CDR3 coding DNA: TGTGCCAGCAGTGCGAGACAGGGAAACTATGGCTACACCTTC. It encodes CASSARQGNYGYTF.

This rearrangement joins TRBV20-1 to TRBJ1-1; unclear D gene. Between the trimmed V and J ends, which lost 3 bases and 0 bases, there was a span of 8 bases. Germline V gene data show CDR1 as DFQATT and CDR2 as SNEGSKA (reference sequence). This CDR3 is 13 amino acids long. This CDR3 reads CSASGQMNTEAFF. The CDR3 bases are TGCAGTGCTAGTGGTCAGATGAACACTGAAGCTTTCTTT.

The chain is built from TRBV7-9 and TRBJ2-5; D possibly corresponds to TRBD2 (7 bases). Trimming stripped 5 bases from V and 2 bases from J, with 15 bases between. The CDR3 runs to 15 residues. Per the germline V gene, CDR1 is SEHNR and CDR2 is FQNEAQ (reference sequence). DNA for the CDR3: TGTGCCAGCAGCCACCGGACAGCGGGGCAAGAGACCCAGTACTTC. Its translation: CASSHRTAGQETQYF.

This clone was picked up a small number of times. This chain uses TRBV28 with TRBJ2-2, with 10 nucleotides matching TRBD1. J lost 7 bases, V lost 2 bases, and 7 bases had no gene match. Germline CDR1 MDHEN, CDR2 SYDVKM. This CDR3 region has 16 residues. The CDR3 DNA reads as TGTGCCAGCAGTTTAGTCAAGACAGGGGGCAACGGGGAGCTGTTTTTT. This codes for CASSLVKTGGNGELFF.

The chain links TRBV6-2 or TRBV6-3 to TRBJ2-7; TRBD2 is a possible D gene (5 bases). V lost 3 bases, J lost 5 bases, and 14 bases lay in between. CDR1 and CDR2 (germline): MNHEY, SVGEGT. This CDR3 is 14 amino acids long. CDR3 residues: CASSYPQPRDEQYF. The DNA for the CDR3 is TGTGCCAGCAGTTATCCCCAGCCGAGGGACGAGCAGTACTTC.

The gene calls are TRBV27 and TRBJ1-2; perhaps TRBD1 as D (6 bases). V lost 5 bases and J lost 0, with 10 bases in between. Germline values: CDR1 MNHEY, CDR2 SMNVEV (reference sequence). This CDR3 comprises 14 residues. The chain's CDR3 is CASSLRQANYGYTF. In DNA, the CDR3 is TGTGCCAGCAGTCTCCGACAGGCTAACTATGGCTACACCTTC.

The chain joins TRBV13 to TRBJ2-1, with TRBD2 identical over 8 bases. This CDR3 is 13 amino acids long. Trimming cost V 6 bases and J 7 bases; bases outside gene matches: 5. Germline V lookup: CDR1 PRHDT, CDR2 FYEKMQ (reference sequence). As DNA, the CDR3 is TGTGCCAGCAGGGCGGGAGGTGCGAATGAGCAGTTCTTC. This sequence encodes CASRAGGANEQFF.

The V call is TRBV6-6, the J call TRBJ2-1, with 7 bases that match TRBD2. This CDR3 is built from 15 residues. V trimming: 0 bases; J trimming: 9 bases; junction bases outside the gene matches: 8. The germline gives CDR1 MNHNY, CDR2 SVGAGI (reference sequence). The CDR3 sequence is CASSYSTGGVGEQFF. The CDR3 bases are TGTGCCAGCAGTTACTCGACGGGGGGAGTCGGTGAGCAGTTCTTC.

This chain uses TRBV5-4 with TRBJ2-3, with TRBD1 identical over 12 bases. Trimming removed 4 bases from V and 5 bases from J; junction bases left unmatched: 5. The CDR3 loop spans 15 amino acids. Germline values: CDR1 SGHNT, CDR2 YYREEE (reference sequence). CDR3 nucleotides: TGTGCCAGCAGCCTGGGGACAGGGGGCGGAGATACGCAGTATTTT. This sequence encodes CASSLGTGGGDTQYF.

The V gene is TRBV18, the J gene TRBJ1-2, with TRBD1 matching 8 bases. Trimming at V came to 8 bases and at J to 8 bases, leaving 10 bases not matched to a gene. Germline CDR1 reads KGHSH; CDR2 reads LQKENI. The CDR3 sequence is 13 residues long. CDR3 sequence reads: CASGQGGQSGYTF. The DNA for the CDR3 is TGTGCCAGCGGACAGGGCGGCCAAAGCGGCTACACCTTC.

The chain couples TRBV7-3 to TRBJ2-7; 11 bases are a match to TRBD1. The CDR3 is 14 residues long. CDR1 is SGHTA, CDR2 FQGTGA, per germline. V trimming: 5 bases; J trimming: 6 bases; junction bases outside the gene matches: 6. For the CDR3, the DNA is TGTGCCAGCAGCCCGGGACAGGGGGGGATCGAGCAGTACTTC. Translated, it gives CASSPGQGGIEQYF. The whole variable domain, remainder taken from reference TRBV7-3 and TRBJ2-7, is GAGVSQTPSNKVTEKGKYVELRCDPISGHTALYWYRQSLGQGPEFLIYFQGTGAADDSGLPNDRFFAVRPEGSVSTLKIQRTERGDSAVYLCASSPGQGGIEQYFGPGTRLTVT.

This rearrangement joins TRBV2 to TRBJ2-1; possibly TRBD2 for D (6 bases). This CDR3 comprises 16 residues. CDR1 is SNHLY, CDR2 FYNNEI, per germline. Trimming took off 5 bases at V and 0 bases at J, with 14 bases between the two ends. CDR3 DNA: TGTGCCAGCAGTCGCGCCGGGGGAAGCTCCTACAATGAGCAGTTCTTC. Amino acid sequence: CASSRAGGSSYNEQFF.